These T cell receptor beta chains were read from a single sample in a study of blood T cell repertoires in COVID-19. Generated by immunoSEQ multiplex PCR, the TCRdb table keeps only in-frame clones and is missing some. The table has tens of thousands of clones, 85% to 90% seen once. Input material: peripheral blood. The receptors were gathered from a human donor in a cohort sampled during active COVID-19. The CDR3 runs from the conserved cysteine through the conserved F or W. D genes are given only for firm matches. Only part of the rows carry a size: once, few, many, or a class if the clone is expanded.

length	size	D	V	J	CDR3	DNA
12	.	TRBD1	TRBV2	TRBJ2-7	CASSGQGYEQYF	TGTGCCAGCAGTGGACAGGGCTACGAGCAGTACTTC
14	.	.	TRBV6-1	TRBJ1-6	CASSYSGVNSPLHF	TGTGCCAGCAGTTATTCAGGGGTCAATTCACCCCTCCACTTT
15	.	TRBD1	TRBV5-1	TRBJ1-3	CASSRDRGLGNTIYF	TGCGCCAGCAGCCGAGACAGGGGGCTTGGAAACACCATATATTTT
14	.	TRBD1	TRBV7-2	TRBJ1-1	CASKTQGAHTEAFF	TGTGCCAGCAAGACACAGGGGGCGCACACTGAAGCTTTCTTT
15	once	.	TRBV4-3	TRBJ2-1	CASSQSRGHNNEQFF	TGCGCCAGCAGCCAAAGCAGGGGACACAACAATGAGCAGTTCTTC
13	.	TRBD1	TRBV6-5	TRBJ2-5	CASRRTGRETQYF	TGTGCCAGCAGACGGACAGGGCGAGAGACCCAGTACTTC
14	.	.	TRBV19	TRBJ1-1	CASSIGGARAEAFF	TGTGCCAGTAGTATAGGCGGGGCGAGAGCTGAAGCTTTCTTT
13	.	.	TRBV12-3/TRBV12-4	TRBJ1-6	CASSLSPNSPLHF	TGTGCCAGCAGTTTATCTCCTAATTCACCCCTCCACTTT
14	.	TRBD1	TRBV9	TRBJ2-7	CASSPGTGFGEQYF	TGTGCCAGCAGCCCCGGGACAGGGTTTGGCGAGCAGTACTTC
14	.	.	TRBV5-4	TRBJ2-2	CASSFSGQGGELFF	TGTGCCAGCAGCTTTTCAGGGCAGGGCGGGGAGCTGTTTTTT
16	.	TRBD1	TRBV5-4	TRBJ2-2	CASSLNRGQNTGELFF	TGTGCCAGCAGCCTTAACAGGGGGCAGAACACCGGGGAGCTGTTTTTT
15	.	TRBD2	TRBV5-4	TRBJ2-5	CASSLGAGAQETQYF	TGTGCCAGCAGCTTGGGAGCGGGGGCCCAAGAGACCCAGTACTTC
14	.	.	TRBV9	TRBJ2-7	CASSRAGLGPEQYF	TGTGCCAGCAGCCGCGCGGGACTGGGCCCCGAGCAGTACTTC
15	.	TRBD2	TRBV6-5	TRBJ2-1	CASTGLADAYNEQFF	TGTGCCAGCACCGGACTAGCGGATGCCTACAATGAGCAGTTCTTC
16	.	TRBD1	TRBV7-9	TRBJ1-4	CASSPPGTGVNEKLFF	TGTGCCAGCAGCCCACCCGGGACAGGGGTTAATGAAAAACTGTTTTTT
15	few	TRBD1	TRBV7-9	TRBJ1-2	CASSPRTGVAYGYTF	TGTGCCAGCAGCCCACGGACAGGGGTAGCCTATGGCTACACCTTC
15	once	TRBD1	TRBV24-1	TRBJ1-5	CATSDAQGAGQPQHF	TGTGCCACCAGTGATGCCCAGGGGGCAGGTCAGCCCCAGCATTTT
15	.	.	TRBV28	TRBJ1-2	CASLSRDIRPYGYTF	TGTGCCAGCCTGTCCCGGGACATCCGGCCCTATGGCTACACCTTC
16	.	.	TRBV5-1	TRBJ2-1	CASSSTPGQRGNEQFF	TGCGCCAGCAGTTCAACCCCGGGACAAAGAGGCAATGAGCAGTTCTTC
16	.	TRBD2	TRBV27	TRBJ2-1	CASSLYIAGANNEQFF	TGTGCCAGCAGTTTATATATAGCGGGAGCTAACAATGAGCAGTTCTTC
14	.	.	TRBV2	TRBJ1-5	CASSVGQGNQPQHF	TGTGCCAGCAGTGTAGGGCAGGGGAATCAGCCCCAGCATTTT
17	.	TRBD2	TRBV15	TRBJ2-1	CATSRDRRGGVYNEQFF	TGTGCCACCAGCAGAGATCGGCGCGGGGGGGTTTACAATGAACAGTTCTTC
14	.	.	TRBV30	TRBJ1-2	CALIKTTGQYGYTF	TGTGCCTTAATCAAAACGACAGGACAATATGGCTACACCTTC
17	.	.	TRBV5-4	TRBJ1-6	CASSLDGTSAGNSPLHF	TGTGCCAGCAGCTTGGACGGAACCTCCGCAGGCAATTCACCCCTCCACTTT
14	.	TRBD2	TRBV6-5	TRBJ2-3	CASPGLAGTDTQYF	TGTGCCAGCCCCGGACTAGCGGGCACAGATACGCAGTATTTT
15	.	TRBD2	TRBV19	TRBJ2-3	CASSISGGAVDTQYF	TGTGCCAGTAGTATCAGCGGGGGGGCCGTAGATACGCAGTATTTT
13	.	.	TRBV4-3	TRBJ1-1	CASSQDRGLGAFF	TGCGCCAGCAGCCAAGATCGGGGGTTGGGGGCTTTCTTT
15	.	TRBD1	TRBV19	TRBJ1-5	CASSRGQGNNQPQHF	TGTGCCAGTAGCCGGGGACAGGGGAACAATCAGCCCCAGCATTTT
16	.	.	TRBV5-1	TRBJ1-1	CASSPTSIASGTEAFF	TGCGCCAGCAGCCCGACGAGCATCGCGTCGGGCACTGAAGCTTTCTTT
17	.	.	TRBV21-1	TRBJ2-7	CASSKCPHPGQTYEQYF	TGTGCCAGCAGCAAATGCCCACATCCGGGACAGACCTACGAGCAGTACTTC
15	.	TRBD1	TRBV5-1	TRBJ2-2	CASSVDRGDTGELFF	TGCGCCAGCAGCGTGGACAGGGGTGACACCGGGGAGCTGTTTTTT
16	.	TRBD2	TRBV7-9	TRBJ2-3	CASSLAPAGGQDTQYF	TGTGCCAGCAGCTTAGCTCCAGCGGGGGGGCAAGATACGCAGTATTTT
14	.	TRBD2	TRBV25-1	TRBJ2-5	CASGTSGRFGTQYF	TGTGCCAGCGGGACTAGCGGGAGATTTGGGACCCAGTACTTC
15	.	.	TRBV7-3	TRBJ2-1	CASSTGTGSGNEQFF	TGTGCCAGCAGCACAGGGACGGGTTCGGGGAATGAGCAGTTCTTC
13	.	.	TRBV12-3/TRBV12-4	TRBJ1-1	CASSLAGATEAFF	TGTGCCAGCAGTTTAGCGGGGGCCACTGAAGCTTTCTTT
13	.	.	TRBV3-1/TRBV3-2	TRBJ1-1	CASSQGVQIEAFF	TGTGCCAGCAGCCAAGGAGTACAGATTGAAGCTTTCTTT
13	once	TRBD1	TRBV6-5	TRBJ2-6	CASTGDSLNVLTF	TGTGCCAGCACCGGGGACAGCCTTAACGTCCTGACTTTC
14	.	TRBD1	TRBV19	TRBJ1-4	CASAYGTGYEKLFF	TGTGCCAGCGCATACGGGACAGGGTATGAAAAACTGTTTTTT
15	once	.	TRBV4-3	TRBJ2-1	CASSQEGTPYNEQFF	TGCGCCAGCAGCCAAGAGGGGACACCCTACAATGAGCAGTTCTTC
14	once	TRBD1	TRBV5-4	TRBJ1-2	CASSLEQGAGGYTF	TGTGCCAGCAGCTTGGAACAGGGGGCGGGAGGCTACACCTTC
17	.	TRBD1	TRBV7-3	TRBJ1-1	CASSPYTGTGRGTEAFF	TGTGCCAGCAGCCCGTACACCGGGACAGGGCGTGGGACTGAAGCTTTCTTT
17	.	.	TRBV21-1	TRBJ2-3	CASPRRKTGNHTDTQYF	TGTGCCAGCCCCCGTCGTAAGACAGGGAACCATACAGATACGCAGTATTTT
15	once	TRBD1	TRBV19	TRBJ2-1	CASSIVSAGGDEQFF	TGTGCCAGTAGTATAGTTTCGGCAGGGGGCGATGAGCAGTTCTTC
15	.	TRBD2	TRBV6-6	TRBJ2-2	CASSFSGSGTGELFF	TGTGCCAGCAGCTTTAGCGGGAGCGGCACCGGGGAGCTGTTTTTT
16	.	TRBD2	TRBV24-1	TRBJ2-1	CATSDFPISGSHEQFF	TGTGCCACCAGTGATTTCCCTATTAGCGGGAGTCATGAGCAGTTCTTC
14	.	TRBD2	TRBV4-3	TRBJ2-3	CASSQDGGAYTQYF	TGCGCCAGCAGCCAAGACGGGGGGGCTTATACGCAGTATTTT
16	.	TRBD1	TRBV19	TRBJ1-3	CASSIAGDSSGNTIYF	TGTGCCAGTAGTATCGCCGGGGACAGCTCTGGAAACACCATATATTTT
16	.	TRBD2	TRBV7-9	TRBJ2-3	CASSFPTSGGADTQYF	TGTGCCAGCAGCTTTCCGACTAGCGGGGGGGCGGATACGCAGTATTTT
16	once	.	TRBV27	TRBJ2-1	CASSFEGHSSYNEQFF	TGTGCCAGCAGTTTTGAGGGCCATAGCTCCTACAATGAGCAGTTCTTC
15	.	TRBD1	TRBV5-1	TRBJ2-1	CASSSGQGPYNEQFF	TGCGCCAGCAGCTCGGGACAGGGACCCTACAATGAGCAGTTCTTC
14	.	.	TRBV4-1	TRBJ1-5	CASSQGLRKQPQHF	TGCGCCAGCAGCCAAGGGCTTCGTAAACAGCCCCAGCATTTT
13	.	TRBD1	TRBV12-5	TRBJ1-6	CASGLTGGSPLHF	TGTGCTAGTGGCCTGACAGGGGGTTCACCCCTCCACTTT
14	once	TRBD1	TRBV2	TRBJ2-7	CASSEVDRDYEQYF	TGTGCCAGCAGTGAGGTGGACAGGGACTACGAGCAGTACTTC
14	.	.	TRBV3-1/TRBV3-2	TRBJ1-1	CASSRSTGNTEAFF	TGTGCCAGCAGCCGATCCACAGGGAACACTGAAGCTTTCTTT
16	.	TRBD1	TRBV27	TRBJ1-6	CASSLSFGTVNSPLHF	TGTGCCAGCAGTTTATCGTTTGGGACAGTTAATTCACCCCTCCACTTT
13	.	TRBD1	TRBV4-3	TRBJ2-7	CASSHGDRYEQYF	TGCGCCAGCAGCCACGGGGACAGGTACGAGCAGTACTTC
14	.	TRBD1	TRBV6-4	TRBJ2-1	CASSDPTGGNEQFF	TGTGCCAGCAGTGACCCGACAGGGGGGAATGAGCAGTTCTTC